This is a list of T cell receptor beta chains from one sample in a study of low-dose radiotherapy and immunotherapy resistance in tumors. TCRdb re-called the reads with MiXCR, one entry per CDR3 protein. The sample holds tens of thousands of distinct CDR3 sequences, less than 65% seen once. The source material was PBMCs, sampled after low-dose radiotherapy plus immunotherapy. The receptors originated from a male donor with gallbladder cancer. Each CDR3 is given with its conserved first and last residue. A D gene is named only where the DNA matches it firmly. Where a row states a size, it is once, few, many or the class of an expanded clone; other rows omit it.

J: TRBJ1-5; D: .; V: TRBV10-3; size: medium-sized; DNA: TGTGCCATCAGTGAGGGGCGGGATCAGCCCCAGCATTTT; CDR3: CAISEGRDQPQHF
J: TRBJ1-2; D: .; V: TRBV2; size: many; DNA: TGTGCCAGCAGTGAAGCGGGTAATTATGGCTACACCTTC; CDR3: CASSEAGNYGYTF
J: TRBJ2-1; D: TRBD2; V: TRBV28; size: many; DNA: TGTGCCAGCAGTTTTACGGGAGGAGGCACGTTCTTC; CDR3: CASSFTGGGTFF
J: TRBJ2-7; D: .; V: TRBV14; size: .; DNA: TGTGCCAGCAGCCCACAGGACGGCTACGAGCAGTACTTC; CDR3: CASSPQDGYEQYF
J: TRBJ2-3; D: .; V: TRBV5-5; size: few; DNA: TGTGCCAGCAGCTTTTGGGTGGTGGGAGCAGCAGATACGCAGTATTTT; CDR3: CASSFWVVGAADTQYF
J: TRBJ2-2; D: .; V: TRBV5-1; size: .; DNA: TGCGCCAGCACGAGCAACGGGGGCCCCACCGGGGAGCTGTTTTTT; CDR3: CASTSNGGPTGELFF
J: TRBJ1-5; D: TRBD1; V: TRBV6-2/TRBV6-3; size: .; DNA: TGTGCCAGCAGGGGACCCACAGGGGGTGTTCAGCCCCAGCATTTT; CDR3: CASRGPTGGVQPQHF
J: TRBJ1-6; D: .; V: TRBV9; size: medium-sized; DNA: TGTGCCAGCAGCGTAGAGGGCAGTTACTCCTATAATTCACCCCTCCACTTT; CDR3: CASSVEGSYSYNSPLHF
J: TRBJ2-1; D: .; V: TRBV12-3/TRBV12-4; size: .; DNA: TGTGCCAGCAGTCCCTCGACGGGCTCGGCCGACAATGAGCAGTTCTTC; CDR3: CASSPSTGSADNEQFF
J: TRBJ2-2; D: TRBD1; V: TRBV6-6; size: .; DNA: TGTGCCAGCAGGGACAGGACCACCGGGGAGCTGTTTTTT; CDR3: CASRDRTTGELFF
J: TRBJ2-2; D: .; V: TRBV6-2/TRBV6-3; size: few; DNA: TGTGCCAGCAGTGAACTGGTAGCCCCCGGGGAGCTGTTTTTT; CDR3: CASSELVAPGELFF
J: TRBJ1-2; D: .; V: TRBV29-1; size: many; DNA: TGCAGCGTTGAAACCCAGGGGAGAGGCTACACCTTC; CDR3: CSVETQGRGYTF
J: TRBJ2-5; D: .; V: TRBV7-2; size: many; DNA: TGTGCCAGCAGCTTCGGAGGGGTTGTCATTGGAGAGACCCAGTACTTC; CDR3: CASSFGGVVIGETQYF
J: TRBJ1-1; D: .; V: TRBV3-1; size: many; DNA: TGTGCCAGCAGCCAAGATGTTGGAGAAGCTTTCTTT; CDR3: CASSQDVGEAFF
J: TRBJ2-7; D: .; V: TRBV2; size: medium-sized; DNA: TGTGCCAGCAGGCGTGAGGCGAACTACGAGCAGTACTTC; CDR3: CASRREANYEQYF
J: TRBJ2-1; D: TRBD2; V: TRBV11-3; size: .; DNA: TGTGCCAGCAGCTTAGTGGCGACTAGCAAAAGCTCCTACAATGAGCAGTTCTTC; CDR3: CASSLVATSKSSYNEQFF
J: TRBJ2-5; D: .; V: TRBV7-2; size: many; DNA: TGTGCCAGCCAGCGCCTGCAAGAGACCCAGTACTTC; CDR3: CASQRLQETQYF
J: TRBJ2-1; D: TRBD1; V: TRBV6-2/TRBV6-3; size: .; DNA: TGTGCCAGCGGGTCAGACAGGGGAACCTACAATGAGCAGTTCTTC; CDR3: CASGSDRGTYNEQFF
J: TRBJ1-2; D: TRBD1; V: TRBV9; size: .; DNA: TGTGCCAGCAGCGTGGGACAGGGGAGCTATGGCTACACCTTC; CDR3: CASSVGQGSYGYTF
J: TRBJ2-3; D: TRBD1; V: TRBV28; size: .; DNA: TGTGCCAGCAGTCCAACCCTCGTGGACTACGGGACAGGGGATACGCAGTATTTT; CDR3: CASSPTLVDYGTGDTQYF
J: TRBJ2-2; D: TRBD2; V: TRBV5-1; size: once; DNA: TGCGCCAGCAGCTTGGCACGGGGGGCGAACACCGGGGAGCTGTTTTTT; CDR3: CASSLARGANTGELFF
J: TRBJ2-6; D: .; V: TRBV5-1; size: many; DNA: TGCGCCAGCACCCAACCACCCTCTGGGGCCAACGTCCTGACTTTC; CDR3: CASTQPPSGANVLTF